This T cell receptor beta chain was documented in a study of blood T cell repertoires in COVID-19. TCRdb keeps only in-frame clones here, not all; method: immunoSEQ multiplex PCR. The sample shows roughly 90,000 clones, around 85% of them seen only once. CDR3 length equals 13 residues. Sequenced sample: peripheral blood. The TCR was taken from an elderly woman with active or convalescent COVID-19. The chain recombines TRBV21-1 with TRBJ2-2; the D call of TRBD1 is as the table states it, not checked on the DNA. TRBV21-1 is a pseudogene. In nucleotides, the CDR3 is TGTGCCAGCAGCAAAGACAGCACCGGGGAGCTGTTTTTT. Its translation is CASSKDSTGELFF.